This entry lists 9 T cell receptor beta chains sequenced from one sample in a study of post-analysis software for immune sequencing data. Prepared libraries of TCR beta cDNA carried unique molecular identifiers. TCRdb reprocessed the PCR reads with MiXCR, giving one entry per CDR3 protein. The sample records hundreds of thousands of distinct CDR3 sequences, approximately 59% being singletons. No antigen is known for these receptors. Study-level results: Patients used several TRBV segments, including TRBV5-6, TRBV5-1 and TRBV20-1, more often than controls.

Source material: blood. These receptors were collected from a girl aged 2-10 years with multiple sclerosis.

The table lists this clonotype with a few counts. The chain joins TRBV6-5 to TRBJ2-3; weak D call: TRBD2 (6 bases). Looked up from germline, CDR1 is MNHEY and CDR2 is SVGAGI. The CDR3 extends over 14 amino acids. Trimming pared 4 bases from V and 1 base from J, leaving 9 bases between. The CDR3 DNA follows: TGTGCCAGCAGTTCTCGGGAGCGCACAGATACGCAGTATTTT. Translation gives CASSSRERTDTQYF.

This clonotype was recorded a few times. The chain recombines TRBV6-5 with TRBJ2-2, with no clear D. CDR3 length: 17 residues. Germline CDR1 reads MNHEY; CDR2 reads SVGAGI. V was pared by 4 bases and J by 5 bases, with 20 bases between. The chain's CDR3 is CASSSRRTASITGELFF. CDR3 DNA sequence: TGTGCCAGCAGTTCTAGAAGGACCGCTTCCATTACCGGGGAGCTGTTTTTT.

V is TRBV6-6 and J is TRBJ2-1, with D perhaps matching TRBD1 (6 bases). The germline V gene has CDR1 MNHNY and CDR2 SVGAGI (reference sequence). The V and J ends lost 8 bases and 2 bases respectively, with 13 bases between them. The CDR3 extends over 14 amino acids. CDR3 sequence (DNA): TGTGCCAGCGGCCCGTGGACAGCCTACAATGAGCAGTTCTTC. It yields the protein CASGPWTAYNEQFF.

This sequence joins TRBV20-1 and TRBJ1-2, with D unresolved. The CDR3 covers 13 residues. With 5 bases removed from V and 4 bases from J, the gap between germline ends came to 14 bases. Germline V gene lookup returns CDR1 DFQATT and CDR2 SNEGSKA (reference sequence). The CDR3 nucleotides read TGCAGTGCTCCCGACTGGGCCCGCTATGGCTACACCTTC. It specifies CSAPDWARYGYTF.

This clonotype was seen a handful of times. CDR3 nucleotides: TGTGCCACCAGTGATTTGCCCGGGACAGGGTCATACAATGAGCAGTTCTTC. Protein product: CATSDLPGTGSYNEQFF. V and J are TRBV24-1 and TRBJ2-1; 9 bases fit TRBD1. The CDR3 length is 17 residues. Germline CDR1 and CDR2: KGHDR and SFDVKD. The V and J ends lost 0 bases and 4 bases, in that order; junction bases with no gene match: 6.

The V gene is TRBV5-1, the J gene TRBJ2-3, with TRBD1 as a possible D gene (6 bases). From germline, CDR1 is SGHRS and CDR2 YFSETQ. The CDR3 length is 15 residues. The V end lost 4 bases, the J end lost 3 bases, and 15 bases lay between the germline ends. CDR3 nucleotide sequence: TGCGCCAGCAGCCCAACAGGGTCTCTTACAGATACGCAGTATTTT. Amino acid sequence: CASSPTGSLTDTQYF. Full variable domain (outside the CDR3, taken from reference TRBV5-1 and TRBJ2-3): KAGVTQTPRYLIKTRGQQVTLSCSPISGHRSVSWYQQTPGQGLQFLFEYFSETQRNKGNFPGRFSGRQFSNSRSEMNVSTLELGDSALYLCASSPTGSLTDTQYFGPGTRLTVL.

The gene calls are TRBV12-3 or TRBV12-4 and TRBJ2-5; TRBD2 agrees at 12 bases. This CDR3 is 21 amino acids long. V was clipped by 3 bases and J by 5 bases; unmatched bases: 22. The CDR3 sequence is CASSFKVVGLAGPRPSETQYF. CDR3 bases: TGTGCCAGCAGTTTTAAAGTGGTTGGACTAGCGGGACCAAGGCCCTCCGAGACCCAGTACTTC.

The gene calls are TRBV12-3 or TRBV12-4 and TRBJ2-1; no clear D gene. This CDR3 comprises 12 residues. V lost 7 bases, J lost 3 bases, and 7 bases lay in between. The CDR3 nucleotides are TGTGCCAGCAAATTGGACTACAATGAGCAGTTCTTC. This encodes CASKLDYNEQFF.

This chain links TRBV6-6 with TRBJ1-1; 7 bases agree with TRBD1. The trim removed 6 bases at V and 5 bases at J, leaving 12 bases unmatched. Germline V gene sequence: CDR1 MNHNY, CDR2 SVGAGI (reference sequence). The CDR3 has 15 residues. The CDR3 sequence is CASRPDRERGTEAFF. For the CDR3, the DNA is TGTGCCAGCAGGCCCGACAGGGAAAGAGGAACTGAAGCTTTCTTT.